Following are 22 T cell receptor beta chains from one sample sequenced in a study of glioma-infiltrating T cells. TCR alpha and beta CDR3 regions were amplified from RNA using iRepertoire nested multiplex PCR. A single record per CDR3 protein comes from TCRdb applying MiXCR to the multiplex PCR reads. The sample includes roughly 100,000 distinct CDR3 sequences, about 30% of them seen just once. Material for sequencing was glioma tissue, nonneoplastic brain tissue, or PBMCs (not recorded which). The receptors were sampled from a human donor with low-grade glioma or glioblastoma, undergoing nonglioma brain surgery, or in good health (not recorded which).

This clonotype was counted between two and nine times. The rearrangement joins TRBV5-6 to TRBJ2-7, with D perhaps matching TRBD2 (5 bases). V lost 3 bases and J lost 3, with 16 bases in between. From germline, CDR1 is SGHDT and CDR2 YYEEEE. CDR3 size: 15 residues. Here the CDR3 reads CASSSPLFRGYEQYF. In nucleotides, the CDR3 is TGTGCCAGCAGCTCTCCCTTGTTCCGGGGCTACGAGCAGTACTTC.

This clonotype was recorded many times. The chain is built from TRBV6-6 and TRBJ2-5; D gene ambiguous. Germline CDR1 reads MNHNY; CDR2 reads SVGAGI (reference sequence). V lost 0 bases and J 8 bases, leaving 10 bases between the germline ends. The CDR3 loop spans 13 amino acids. CDR3 amino acids: CASSYSKERTQYF. CDR3 DNA sequence: TGTGCCAGCAGTTACTCAAAGGAGAGAACCCAGTACTTC.

This clonotype occurred many times. The chain recombines TRBV6-1 with TRBJ2-2; D call uncertain. Germline V gives CDR1 MNHNS, CDR2 SASEGT. Trimming left V 10 bases short and J 3 bases short, with 12 bases between. The CDR3 runs to 13 residues. Written as DNA, the CDR3 is TGTGCCACCCAAGAGGACCACACCGGGGAGCTGTTTTTT. This encodes CATQEDHTGELFF.

To note about this clonotype: With a much larger clone just one base away, this may be a read error. The chain links TRBV6-5 to TRBJ1-2; D unclear. CDR3 size: 14 residues. Germline lookup yields CDR1 MNHEY and CDR2 SVGAGI. CDR3 sequence: CASSYILFNYSYTF. Written as DNA, the CDR3 is TGTGCCAGCAGTTACATCCTCTTTAACTATAGCTACACCTTC.

This clonotype was seen at least ten times. The V gene is TRBV28, the J gene TRBJ1-5; TRBD1 matches at 11 bases. The germline V gene has CDR1 MDHEN and CDR2 SYDVKM. The CDR3 sequence is 16 residues long. The junction had 8 bases not matched to a gene; V was cut back by 5 bases and J by 5 bases. Here the CDR3 DNA reads TGTGCCAGCAGTACATCCGGGACAGGGGGTGATCAGCCCCAGCATTTT. This codes for CASSTSGTGGDQPQHF. The complete variable domain, with remaining parts taken from reference TRBV28 and TRBJ1-5, reads DVKVTQSSRYLVKRTGEKVFLECVQDMDHENMFWYRQDPGLGLRLIYFSYDVKMKEKGDIPEGYSVSREKKERFSLILESASTNQTSMYLCASSTSGTGGDQPQHFGDGTRLSIL.

In this sample, this clonotype turned up many times. The chain joins TRBV6-6 to TRBJ2-2, with 10 bases matching TRBD1. V was pared by 0 bases and J by 5 bases, with 6 bases of the junction left unmatched. From germline, CDR1 is MNHNY and CDR2 SVGAGI (reference sequence). This CDR3 region has 17 residues. This chain's CDR3 is CASSYSPGQGRTGELFF. In DNA, the CDR3 is TGTGCCAGCAGTTACTCTCCGGGACAGGGGAGGACCGGGGAGCTGTTTTTT.

The gene calls are TRBV19 and TRBJ1-5, with D possibly matching TRBD1 (6 bases). Trimming pared 0 bases from V and 2 bases from J, leaving 11 bases between. The CDR3 is made up of 16 amino acids. Germline loops: CDR1 LNHDA, CDR2 SQIVND (reference sequence). CDR3 coding DNA: TGTGCCAGTAGTATAGAAGGGGGGAGCGGCAATCAGCCCCAGCATTTT. Translating it yields CASSIEGGSGNQPQHF.

This chain connects TRBV6-2 or TRBV6-3 to TRBJ2-3; the D gene could be TRBD1 or TRBD2 (6 bases each). V was clipped by 6 bases and J by 3 bases, with 13 bases between them. CDR1 MNHEY and CDR2 SVGEGT come from the germline V gene. The CDR3 sequence is 14 residues long. The CDR3, as DNA: TGTGCCAGCAGCTTAGAAGGGGGGACAGATACGCAGTATTTT. This gives the protein CASSLEGGTDTQYF.

This clonotype showed up many times. The chain carries TRBV7-2 and TRBJ2-5; D perhaps matches TRBD2 (6 bases). This CDR3 is built from 13 residues. The germline V and J ends were trimmed by 8 bases and 7 bases, with 17 bases remaining between them. Per the germline V gene, CDR1 is SGHTA and CDR2 is FQGNSA. This chain's CDR3 is CASFRRALVTQYF. The CDR3, as DNA: TGTGCCAGCTTCCGGAGGGCACTGGTGACCCAGTACTTC.

A remark on this clonotype: The conserved phenylalanine or tryptophan is not found at the CDR3 terminus, so this likely reflects a read error. V and J are TRBV6-1 and TRBJ2-1; D remains unclear. The length of the CDR3 is 14 residues. Per germline, CDR1 MNHNS and CDR2 SASEGT. Trimming left V 7 bases short and J 8 bases short, with 18 bases between. The CDR3 is CASTPAVEYDEQFL. CDR3 sequence (DNA): TGTGCCAGCACCCCCGCTGTTGAGTACGATGAGCAGTTCCTC.

In its sample, this clonotype was seen many times. This chain connects TRBV7-2 to TRBJ2-1; 8 bases are a match to TRBD2. The length of the CDR3 is 14 residues. The ends lost 1 base at V and 7 bases at J; junction bases unmatched: 3. Germline-derived CDR1 and CDR2 are SGHTA and FQGNSA. The CDR3 sequence is CASSLDPSGNEQFF. Here the CDR3 DNA reads TGTGCCAGCAGCTTAGACCCTAGCGGGAATGAGCAGTTCTTC.

As to this clonotype: It may be a read error: a sequence one base away is much more abundant. The rearrangement links TRBV18 to TRBJ1-1; no clear D. This CDR3 is built from 13 residues. V lost 3 bases and J 5 bases, leaving 10 bases between the germline ends. Germline assignment: CDR1 KGHSH and CDR2 LQKENI. The CDR3 coding sequence is TGTGCCAGCTCACCCCAATTGGGAACTGAAGCTTTCTTT. This codes for CASSPQLGTEAFF.

The genes are TRBV10-2 and TRBJ2-1; D possibly corresponds to TRBD2 (5 bases). This CDR3 is built from 11 residues. Trimming took 8 bases from V and 13 from J, leaving 15 bases between them. Germline CDR1 reads WSHSY; CDR2 reads SAAADI. The CDR3 is CASSSGRTQFF. The CDR3 region has the DNA TGCGCCAGCTCATCTGGGCGGACTCAGTTCTTC.

The rearrangement links TRBV12-3 or TRBV12-4 to TRBJ2-2, with unresolved D. The CDR3 has 16 amino acids. The germline V and J ends were trimmed by 6 bases and 2 bases, with 16 bases remaining between them. The DNA of the CDR3 is TGTGCCAGCAGCCTTCCTACTCCGTTTAACACCGGGGAGCTGTTTTTT. Its translation: CASSLPTPFNTGELFF.

About this clonotype: A much larger clone differs by one base, so this may be a read error. The CDR3 DNA reads TGTGACAGCAGTTTCCCGCATGGACAGGGGGCAGGTGGCTACACCTTC. Amino acids: CDSSFPHGQGAGGYTF. The chain couples TRBV28 to TRBJ1-2, with 11 nucleotides matching TRBD1. The CDR3 sequence is 16 residues long. Germline values: CDR1 MDHEN, CDR2 SYDVKM.

The chain has TRBV19 and TRBJ2-1, with TRBD2 identical over 7 bases. Trimming cost V 4 bases and J 6 bases; bases outside gene matches: 3. The germline gives CDR1 LNHDA, CDR2 SQIVND (reference sequence). The CDR3 is 13 residues long. Written as DNA, the CDR3 is TGTGCCAGTAGTAACATAGCGGGCAATGAGCAGTTCTTC. Translating it yields CASSNIAGNEQFF.

The chain employs TRBV3-1 and TRBJ1-2; D might be TRBD1 (6 bases). This CDR3 has 14 amino acids. V was clipped by 7 bases and J by 0 bases, with 12 bases between them. The germline V gene has CDR1 LGHDT and CDR2 YNNKEL (reference sequence). CDR3 coding DNA: TGTGCCAGCATCTCACAGGGTTCTAACTATGGCTACACCTTC. Protein: CASISQGSNYGYTF.

The chain is built from TRBV30 and TRBJ1-3; a weak D match, TRBD1 (5 bases). The CDR3 totals 12 residues. Germline values: CDR1 GTSNPN, CDR2 SVGIG (reference sequence). The ends were cut back, 8 bases at V and 2 bases at J, with 10 bases in the middle. CDR3 loop: CAQGGAGNTIYF. The CDR3 bases are TGTGCCCAAGGAGGGGCTGGAAACACCATATATTTT. Based on the CDR3 plus reference TRBV30 and TRBJ1-3, the full variable domain is SQTIHQWPATLVQPVGSPLSLECTVEGTSNPNLYWYRQAAGRGLQLLFYSVGIGQISSEVPQNLSASRPQDRQFILSSKKLLLSDSGFYLCAQGGAGNTIYFGEGSWLTVV.

This clonotype was picked up many times. The chain recombines TRBV28 with TRBJ2-3; no reliable D call. Germline CDR1 is MDHEN and CDR2 is SYDVKM. V lost 10 bases and J 0 bases, leaving 11 bases between the germline ends. The CDR3 runs 13 residues. The DNA for the CDR3 is TGTGCCACCGCGCCTTTCAGCACAGATACGCAGTATTTT. Its protein product is CATAPFSTDTQYF. Supplemented by reference TRBV28 and TRBJ2-3, the full variable domain reads DVKVTQSSRYLVKRTGEKVFLECVQDMDHENMFWYRQDPGLGLRLIYFSYDVKMKEKGDIPEGYSVSREKKERFSLILESASTNQTSMYLCATAPFSTDTQYFGPGTRLTVL.

As to this clonotype: Given a much more abundant clone one base away, this may be a read error. The chain is built from TRBV20-1 and TRBJ2-1; the D gene is possibly TRBD2 (6 bases). CDR3 length equals 11 residues. Trimming took off 5 bases at V and 12 bases at J, with 14 bases between the two ends. Germline CDR1 is DFQATT and CDR2 is SNEGSKA (reference sequence). The DNA of the CDR3 is TGCAGTGCTGGCGGGACCTATGGGCAGTTCTTC. It specifies CSAGGTYGQFF.

This clonotype was found many times. The V gene is TRBV7-9, the J gene TRBJ2-7; D remains ambiguous. Between the trimmed V and J ends, which lost 11 bases and 5 bases, there was a span of 16 bases. The CDR3 is made up of 12 amino acids. The V gene's germline CDR1 is SEHNR and CDR2 FQNEAQ (reference sequence). CDR3 residues: CASSGITNEQYF. The CDR3 DNA reads TGTGCCTCCAGTGGGATAACAAACGAGCAGTACTTC.

The CDR3 DNA reads TGTGCCAGCAGCTTAGTCGGATCGGCAGTTGAGACCCAGTACTTC. Its translation: CASSLVGSAVETQYF. This sequence joins TRBV7-2 and TRBJ2-5; no clear D gene. The CDR3 length is 15 residues. Germline V CDR1 and CDR2: SGHTA, FQGNSA. V lost 1 base and J lost 5, with 14 bases in between. Full variable domain (outside the CDR3, taken from reference TRBV7-2 and TRBJ2-5): GAGVSQSPSNKVTEKGKDVELRCDPISGHTALYWYRQSLGQGLEFLIYFQGNSAPDKSGLPSDRFSAERTGGSVSTLTIQRTQQEDSAVYLCASSLVGSAVETQYFGPGTRLLVL.